This TCR beta chain is drawn from a study of blood T cell repertoires in COVID-19. The data were produced by immunoSEQ multiplex PCR, yet TCRdb's version contains in-frame clones alone and is incomplete. This sample has about 130,000 clones, with approximately 80% found just once. V shed 1 base and J shed 2 bases, with 5 bases lying between them. Germline V gene lookup returns CDR1 MGHRA and CDR2 YSYEKL. This CDR3 comprises 13 residues. This clonotype was obtained from a woman in her sixties with acute or convalescent COVID-19. This rearrangement joins TRBV4-1 to TRBJ1-1; unclear D gene. Sequencing was done on a sample of peripheral blood. The CDR3 DNA reads as TGCGCCAGCAGCCAAGTACTTAACACTGAAGCTTTCTTT. It codes for CASSQVLNTEAFF.